These 28 T cell receptor beta chains came from one sample sequenced in a study of shared clonotypes between healthy human individuals. Data came from immunoSEQ multiplex PCR; TCRdb stores just in-frame clones and leaves some out. The data hold around 2.5 million clones, with 93% observed a single time. Sequencing was done on a sample of naive CD4+ T cells from PBMCs. Subset given: CD45RA+ positively selected. These receptor sequences come from a man aged 18 to 30 in good health. Some clones in this sample may be carry-over from other donors' samples.

CDR3 sequence (DNA): TGTGCCAGCAGCTTAGCGTTCCGGGAGCGCACAGATACGCAGTATTTT. Amino acids: CASSLAFRERTDTQYF. The chain is built from TRBV7-2 and TRBJ2-3; weak D call: TRBD2 (6 bases). The CDR3 contains 16 residues. Trimming left V 0 bases short and J 1 base short, with 11 bases between. CDR1 and CDR2 (germline): SGHTA, FQGNSA. The complete variable domain, with remaining parts taken from reference TRBV7-2 and TRBJ2-3, reads GAGVSQSPSNKVTEKGKDVELRCDPISGHTALYWYRQSLGQGLEFLIYFQGNSAPDKSGLPSDRFSAERTGGSVSTLTIQRTQQEDSAVYLCASSLAFRERTDTQYFGPGTRLTVL.

The V and J genes are TRBV29-1 and TRBJ2-7; TRBD2 matches 10 bases. Germline-derived CDR1 and CDR2 are SQVTM and ANQGSEA. J was trimmed by 0 bases and V by 4 bases; bases with no gene match: 9. This CDR3 has 16 amino acids. DNA of the CDR3: TGCAGCGTTGGTGAGTTTGGACTAGCGGCCTCCTACGAGCAGTACTTC. Encoded protein: CSVGEFGLAASYEQYF.

For the CDR3, the DNA is TGTGCCAGCAGTTTTGGACGACAGGGCGGCAATCAGCCCCAGCATTTT. It is translated as CASSFGRQGGNQPQHF. This chain connects TRBV27 to TRBJ1-5, with 7 nucleotides matching TRBD1. V lost 3 bases and J lost 2; bases outside the gene matches: 7. Germline V gene data show CDR1 as MNHEY and CDR2 as SMNVEV (reference sequence). The CDR3 runs 16 residues.

In this sample, this clone turned up once. The chain carries TRBV5-6 and TRBJ2-5; D gene ambiguous. Germline lookup yields CDR1 SGHDT and CDR2 YYEEEE. This CDR3 region has 14 residues. V was cut by 4 bases and J by 5 bases, with 15 bases left in between. CDR3 residues: CASSQALQEETQYF. In DNA, the CDR3 is TGTGCCAGCAGCCAGGCCCTTCAGGAGGAGACCCAGTACTTC.

On this clone: Other DNA variants within this sample encode the same CDR3. This chain joins TRBV27 and TRBJ1-3; 8 bases match TRBD1. The CDR3 has 14 residues. Trimming cost V 5 bases and J 4 bases; bases outside gene matches: 4. The germline gives CDR1 MNHEY, CDR2 SMNVEV (reference sequence). CDR3 bases: TGTGCCAGCAGTCCGGGGACAGGAGGAAACACCATATATTTT. It translates to CASSPGTGGNTIYF.

The sample holds one count of this clone. V usage is TRBV7-8 and J usage is TRBJ1-3; 8 bases are shared with TRBD1. Germline V lookup: CDR1 SGHVS, CDR2 FQNEAQ. V lost 2 bases and J lost 0; bases outside the gene matches: 3. The CDR3 is 16 residues long. CDR3 bases: TGTGCCAGCAGCTTACTCGGACAGGGCTCTGGAAACACCATATATTTT. It specifies CASSLLGQGSGNTIYF. Full variable domain (outside the CDR3, taken from reference TRBV7-8 and TRBJ1-3): GAGVSQSPRYKVAKRGQDVALRCDPISGHVSLFWYQQALGQGPEFLTYFQNEAQLDKSGLPSDRFFAERPEGSVSTLKIQRTQQEDSAVYLCASSLLGQGSGNTIYFGEGSWLTVV.

The V gene is TRBV7-9, the J gene TRBJ1-2; 9 bases line up with TRBD1. CDR3 length: 16 residues. Germline V gives CDR1 SEHNR, CDR2 FQNEAQ (reference sequence). V was clipped by 5 bases and J by 0 bases; unmatched bases: 7. The CDR3 DNA follows: TGTGCCAGCAGCCCCACAGGGGGCGTCGCTAACTATGGCTACACCTTC. As protein: CASSPTGGVANYGYTF.

This chain links TRBV18 with TRBJ1-1, with D hard to call. The germline gives CDR1 KGHSH, CDR2 LQKENI. With 3 bases removed from V and 1 base from J, the gap between germline ends came to 9 bases. The CDR3 contains 14 residues. The CDR3: CASSPGPKNTEAFF. CDR3 nucleotides: TGTGCCAGCTCACCTGGACCGAAGAACACTGAAGCTTTCTTT.

To note about this clone: Other nucleotide sequences from this sample produce the same CDR3. The chain couples TRBV11-2 to TRBJ1-2; D uncertain. Germline CDR1 SGHAT, CDR2 FQNNGV. The V end was cut by 5 bases, the J end by 8 bases, with 12 bases between. The CDR3 loop spans 12 amino acids. In DNA, the CDR3 is TGTGCCAGCAGCCCCACTATGGGGGGCTACACCTTC. This sequence encodes CASSPTMGGYTF. Together with reference TRBV11-2 and TRBJ1-2, the CDR3 gives the full variable domain: EAGVAQSPRYKIIEKRQSVAFWCNPISGHATLYWYQQILGQGPKLLIQFQNNGVVDDSQLPKDRFSAERLKGVDSTLKIQPAKLEDSAVYLCASSPTMGGYTFGSGTRLTVV.

The rearrangement joins TRBV10-3 to TRBJ2-3, with D perhaps matching TRBD2 (6 bases). CDR1 is ENHRY and CDR2 is SYGVKD in the germline V gene. The CDR3 is 14 amino acids. The germline V and J ends were trimmed by 7 bases and 3 bases, with 14 bases remaining between them. CDR3 loop: CAIKSWGDTDTQYF. The CDR3 nucleotides are TGTGCCATCAAATCATGGGGGGATACAGATACGCAGTATTTT.

The V gene is TRBV5-1, the J gene TRBJ2-7; D is possibly TRBD2 (5 bases). CDR3 length equals 13 residues. V gave up 0 bases and J gave up 5 bases, with 9 bases separating them. Germline V gene sequence: CDR1 SGHRS, CDR2 YFSETQ. This CDR3 is CASSLDTRNEQYF. The CDR3 DNA follows: TGCGCCAGCAGCTTGGACACTAGGAACGAGCAGTACTTC.

The chain is built from TRBV15 and TRBJ2-5, with a possible D match to TRBD2 (5 bases). V was trimmed by 0 bases and J by 2 bases, leaving 7 bases between them. Germline values: CDR1 LNHNV, CDR2 YYDKDF (reference sequence). CDR3 length equals 14 residues. CDR3 coding DNA: TGTGCCACCAGCAGAGATCGGGAACAAGAGACCCAGTACTTC. Its protein is CATSRDREQETQYF.

This chain connects TRBV5-4 to TRBJ1-6; D gene unclear. The CDR3 runs 14 residues. V lost 0 bases to trimming and J lost 8 bases, with 9 bases between them. Germline V gene lookup returns CDR1 SGHNT and CDR2 YYREEE (reference sequence). For the CDR3, the DNA is TGTGCCAGCAGCTTGGAGGGTAGGGATTCACCCCTCCACTTT. Amino acid sequence: CASSLEGRDSPLHF.

The V call is TRBV7-9, the J call TRBJ2-1; D gene uncertain. Germline assignment: CDR1 SEHNR and CDR2 FQNEAQ (reference sequence). The ends were cut back, 5 bases at V and 8 bases at J, with 16 bases in the middle. The CDR3 runs 14 residues. The CDR3 region has the DNA TGTGCCAGCAGCCTTAGAAACGGTCGGTATGAGCAGTTCTTC. Protein product: CASSLRNGRYEQFF.

The rearrangement links TRBV6-6 to TRBJ2-7; unclear D gene. Germline loops: CDR1 MNHNY, CDR2 SVGAGI (reference sequence). The CDR3 is made up of 12 amino acids. V lost 5 bases to trimming and J lost 6 bases, with 11 bases between them. CDR3 sequence (DNA): TGTGCCAGCAGTCGTCTCCCCGGCGAGCAGTACTTC. It encodes CASSRLPGEQYF.

The J gene is TRBJ1-1, the V gene TRBV29-1; the D gene is possibly TRBD1 (6 bases). CDR1 and CDR2 (germline): SQVTM, ANQGSEA. The V and J ends lost 4 bases and 0 bases respectively, with 12 bases between them. The CDR3 loop spans 14 amino acids. CDR3 coding DNA: TGCAGCGTTGCCGGCAGGGGTGTGAACACTGAAGCTTTCTTT. This gives the protein CSVAGRGVNTEAFF.

V and J are TRBV9 and TRBJ2-3; D assignment may be TRBD1 or TRBD2 (7 bases each). Germline lookup yields CDR1 SGDLS and CDR2 YYNGEE. The CDR3 contains 15 residues. V lost 3 bases and J lost 4, with 15 bases in between. DNA of the CDR3: TGTGCCAGCAGCGGGACTAGACAGGGTCCAGATACGCAGTATTTT. Protein product: CASSGTRQGPDTQYF.

The chain couples TRBV6-4 to TRBJ2-1; possibly TRBD1 for D (6 bases). There are 16 residues in the CDR3. Germline V gives CDR1 MRHNA, CDR2 SNTAGT. V lost 7 bases and J 0 bases, leaving 16 bases between the germline ends. For the CDR3, the DNA is TGTGCCAGCAAGCTGAATGGGGGCAGCTCCTACAATGAGCAGTTCTTC. Its translation is CASKLNGGSSYNEQFF.

This clone was recorded only once. The rearrangement joins TRBV28 to TRBJ1-1, with D possibly TRBD1 on 5 matching bases. V was shortened by 7 bases and J by 5 bases, with 11 bases between the two germline ends. Germline CDR1 MDHEN, CDR2 SYDVKM. The CDR3 runs to 12 residues. The CDR3 region has the DNA TGTGCCAGCATCCCACGGGGGACTGAAGCTTTCTTT. Its translation is CASIPRGTEAFF.

CDR3 nucleotides: TGCGCCAGCAGCCCCGAGGTCGCGCTGAACATTCAGTACTTC. Its translation: CASSPEVALNIQYF. The chain carries TRBV5-1 and TRBJ2-4; unclear D gene. The CDR3 runs 14 residues. Germline V gene data show CDR1 as SGHRS and CDR2 as YFSETQ. V was trimmed by 4 bases and J by 7 bases, leaving 15 bases between them.

V is TRBV7-9 and J is TRBJ2-1; unclear D gene. Trimming left V 2 bases short and J 3 bases short, with 8 bases between. The CDR3 covers 14 residues. Germline V gene sequence: CDR1 SEHNR, CDR2 FQNEAQ (reference sequence). CDR3 DNA sequence: TGTGCCAGCAGCTTACACGGTCTCTACAATGAGCAGTTCTTC. Its translation is CASSLHGLYNEQFF.

This clone was counted a single time. J is TRBJ2-5 and V is TRBV11-3, with 9 bases identical to TRBD2. Per germline, CDR1 SGHNT and CDR2 YENEEA. This CDR3 spans 16 amino acids. Losses at the gene ends were 4 bases for V and 2 bases for J; bases not matched to a gene: 8. The CDR3 loop reads CASSSHSGRGQETQYF. CDR3 DNA sequence: TGTGCCAGCAGCTCACATAGCGGGAGAGGTCAAGAGACCCAGTACTTC.

The chain couples TRBV29-1 to TRBJ2-1; 8 bases are shared with TRBD2. Unmatched junction bases numbered 11, after V lost 7 bases and J lost 0 bases. The CDR3 has 16 amino acids. CDR1 is SQVTM, CDR2 ANQGSEA, per germline. DNA of the CDR3: TGCAGCGGGGCAGGCGGGAGGAGCGGCTCCTACAATGAGCAGTTCTTC. Residues: CSGAGGRSGSYNEQFF.

This chain uses TRBV29-1 with TRBJ2-1, with TRBD2 matching over 11 bases. The CDR3 loop spans 16 amino acids. From germline, CDR1 is SQVTM and CDR2 ANQGSEA. Unmatched junction bases numbered 7, after V lost 2 bases and J lost 4 bases. The CDR3 coding sequence is TGCAGCGTTGAAATTGGGGGACTAGCGGTATACAATGAGCAGTTCTTC. Protein: CSVEIGGLAVYNEQFF.

J is TRBJ2-3 and V is TRBV27; the match to TRBD2 covers 7 bases. The CDR3 sequence is 17 residues long. The V gene end was trimmed by 6 bases and the J gene end by 4 bases; junction bases not matched to a gene: 16. Germline CDR1 is MNHEY and CDR2 is SMNVEV (reference sequence). CDR3 amino acids: CASRVYRDYPSSDTQYF. CDR3 coding DNA: TGTGCCAGCAGGGTGTACCGGGACTACCCGTCTTCAGATACGCAGTATTTT.

This clone was recorded once. This sequence joins TRBV7-4 and TRBJ1-5; D uncertain. V lost 2 bases to trimming and J lost 0 bases, with 14 bases between them. The germline gives CDR1 SGHVT, CDR2 SQSDAQ. The CDR3 sequence is 17 residues long. The CDR3 bases are TGTGCCAGCAGCTTACTTTCGGTGATCTATAGCAATCAGCCCCAGCATTTT. It specifies CASSLLSVIYSNQPQHF.

This sequence joins TRBV6-6 and TRBJ2-1; perhaps TRBD2 as D (5 bases). V was clipped by 6 bases and J by 5 bases, with 14 bases between them. The CDR3 has 14 amino acids. The germline CDR1 and CDR2 sequences are MNHNY and SVGAGI (reference sequence). CDR3 residues: CASSQVARDNEQFF. In nucleotides, the CDR3 is TGTGCCAGCAGCCAAGTAGCGCGGGACAATGAGCAGTTCTTC.

The V and J genes are TRBV2 and TRBJ1-2; tentatively, D is TRBD1 (5 bases). CDR3 length: 13 amino acids. The ends were cut back, 5 bases at V and 11 bases at J, with 18 bases in the middle. Germline V gene data show CDR1 as SNHLY and CDR2 as FYNNEI. As DNA, the CDR3 is TGTGCCAGCAGTCAATTCGGCCCGGCAGGGTACACCTTC. This codes for CASSQFGPAGYTF. The variable domain in full, completed from reference TRBV2 and TRBJ1-2, reads EPEVTQTPSHQVTQMGQEVILRCVPISNHLYFYWYRQILGQKVEFLVSFYNNEISEKSEIFDDQFSVERPDGSNFTLKIRSTKLEDSAMYFCASSQFGPAGYTFGSGTRLTVV.